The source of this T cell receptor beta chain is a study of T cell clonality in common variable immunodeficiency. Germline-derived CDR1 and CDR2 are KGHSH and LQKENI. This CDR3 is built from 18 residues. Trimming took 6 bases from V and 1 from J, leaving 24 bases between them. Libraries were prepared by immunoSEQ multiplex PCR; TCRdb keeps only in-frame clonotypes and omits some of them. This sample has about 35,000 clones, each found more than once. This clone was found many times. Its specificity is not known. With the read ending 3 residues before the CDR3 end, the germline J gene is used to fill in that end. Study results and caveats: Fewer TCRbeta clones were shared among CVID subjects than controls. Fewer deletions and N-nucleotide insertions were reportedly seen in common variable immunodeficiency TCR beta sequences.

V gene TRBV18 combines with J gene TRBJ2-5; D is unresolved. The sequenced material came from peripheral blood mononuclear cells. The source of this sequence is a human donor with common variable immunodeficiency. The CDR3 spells CASSEFAPGWQSQETQYF. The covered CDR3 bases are TGTGCCAGCTCCGAATTCGCCCCTGGCTGGCAGAGCCAAGAGACC.